What follows describes a single T cell receptor beta chain. This sample is drawn from a study of control samples from healthy donors and cancer patients. Germline V CDR1 and CDR2: MGHRA, YSYEKL. V shed 1 base and J shed 2 bases, with 8 bases lying between them. The CDR3 is 14 residues long. TCRdb's copy holds only in-frame clones and misses some; the assay was immunoSEQ multiplex PCR. Found here are roughly 130,000 clones, over 85% of them singletons; the top ten hold 3.6%. This sequence was found in a man aged 30 to 45 in good health. The chain has TRBV4-1 and TRBJ2-5; maybe TRBD2 (6 bases). The sequencing sample was made of blood. In DNA form, the CDR3 reads TGCGCCAGCAGCCAAGGGCGGGGACAAGAGACCCAGTACTTC. The encoded protein is CASSQGRGQETQYF.